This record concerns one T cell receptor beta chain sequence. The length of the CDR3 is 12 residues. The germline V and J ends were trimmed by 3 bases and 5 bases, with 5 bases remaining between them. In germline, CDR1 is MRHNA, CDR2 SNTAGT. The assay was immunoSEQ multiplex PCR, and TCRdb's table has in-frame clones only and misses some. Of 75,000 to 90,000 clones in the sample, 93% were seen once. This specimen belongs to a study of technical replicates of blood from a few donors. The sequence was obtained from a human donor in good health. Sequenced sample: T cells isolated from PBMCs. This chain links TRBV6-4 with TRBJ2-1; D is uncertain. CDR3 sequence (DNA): TGTGCCAGCAGTGAGGGCGACAATGAGCAGTTCTTC. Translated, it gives CASSEGDNEQFF.